Each of the 15 T cell receptor beta chains below was sequenced from the same sample in a study of long-term antiretroviral therapy in people with HIV. Researchers report immunoSEQ v3.0 was run at survey level. Assay: immunoSEQ multiplex PCR; the TCRdb copy retains only in-frame clones and omits some. Of about 27,000 clones detected, roughly 77% appear once; the ten largest clones hold around 5%. This material consisted of unsorted PBMCs, taken 0.5 years after starting antiretroviral therapy. These receptors came from a woman between 35 and 50 years old with HIV.

This clone was recorded once. V gene TRBV5-5 combines with J gene TRBJ2-4; 9 bases are a match to TRBD2. Germline CDR1 reads SGHKS; CDR2 reads YYEKEE (reference sequence). There are 16 residues in the CDR3. J lost 4 bases, V lost 4 bases, and 9 bases had no gene match. The CDR3 coding sequence is TGTGCCAGCAGCCCGAGGTTAGCGGGGGCAAAAAACATTCAGTACTTC. Its protein is CASSPRLAGAKNIQYF.

This clone was seen a handful of times. The gene calls are TRBV28 and TRBJ2-7; 8 nucleotides match TRBD1. The CDR3 has 16 residues. J gave up 0 bases and V 3 bases, and 7 bases lay outside the gene matches. Per the germline V gene, CDR1 is MDHEN and CDR2 is SYDVKM. This CDR3 is CASSFETGGNSYEQYF. Written as DNA, the CDR3 is TGTGCCAGCAGTTTCGAAACAGGGGGGAACTCCTACGAGCAGTACTTC.

The genes are TRBV7-2 and TRBJ2-7, with a possible D match to TRBD2 (6 bases). This CDR3 region has 14 residues. Trimming took off 5 bases at V and 0 bases at J, with 11 bases between the two ends. Germline CDR1 and CDR2: SGHTA and FQGNSA. The CDR3 DNA sequence: TGTGCCAGCAGCCCCCGGGGGAGCTCCTACGAGCAGTACTTC. The encoded protein is CASSPRGSSYEQYF. The full variable domain, with the rest looked up from reference TRBV7-2 and TRBJ2-7, is GAGVSQSPSNKVTEKGKDVELRCDPISGHTALYWYRQSLGQGLEFLIYFQGNSAPDKSGLPSDRFSAERTGGSVSTLTIQRTQQEDSAVYLCASSPRGSSYEQYFGPGTRLTVT.

The genes are TRBV30 and TRBJ2-3; D is perhaps TRBD1 (6 bases). CDR1 is GTSNPN, CDR2 SVGIG, per germline (reference sequence). This CDR3 has 16 residues. The ends were cut back, 5 bases at V and 2 bases at J, with 20 bases in the middle. The CDR3 nucleotides are TGTGCCTGGGCCCCAGGGACATTTTTCCCCACAGATACGCAGTATTTT. It translates to CAWAPGTFFPTDTQYF.

The chain combines TRBV2 with TRBJ2-3; D is possibly TRBD1 (6 bases). This CDR3 contains 14 residues. V was cut by 7 bases and J by 2 bases, with 13 bases left in between. Germline CDR1 reads SNHLY; CDR2 reads FYNNEI. CDR3 loop: CASMWAGDTDTQYF. The CDR3 nucleotides read TGTGCCAGCATGTGGGCAGGGGACACAGATACGCAGTATTTT.

J is TRBJ1-2 and V is TRBV30; 9 bases are a match to TRBD1. This CDR3 is built from 13 residues. Trimming took 3 bases from V and 5 from J; bases not matched to a gene: 4. Germline assignment: CDR1 GTSNPN and CDR2 SVGIG (reference sequence). The CDR3 loop reads CAWRGDRAYGYTF. The CDR3 nucleotides are TGTGCCTGGAGGGGGGACAGGGCTTATGGCTACACCTTC.

The V and J genes are TRBV11-2 and TRBJ2-7; D is perhaps TRBD1 (6 bases). CDR3 length: 13 amino acids. V was cut by 4 bases and J by 3 bases, with 10 bases left in between. Germline values: CDR1 SGHAT, CDR2 FQNNGV. In nucleotides, the CDR3 is TGTGCCAGCAGCTGGGGGCAGCTCTACGAGCAGTACTTC. Residues: CASSWGQLYEQYF. The complete variable domain, with remaining parts taken from reference TRBV11-2 and TRBJ2-7, reads EAGVAQSPRYKIIEKRQSVAFWCNPISGHATLYWYQQILGQGPKLLIQFQNNGVVDDSQLPKDRFSAERLKGVDSTLKIQPAKLEDSAVYLCASSWGQLYEQYFGPGTRLTVT.

The CDR3 spells CASSQSAGGPYNEQFF. The DNA of the CDR3 is TGCGCCAGCAGTCAATCCGCAGGGGGCCCCTACAATGAGCAGTTCTTC. The chain joins TRBV23-1 to TRBJ2-1; 8 bases fit TRBD1. TRBV23-1 is filed as an ORF, its function uncertain. V lost 0 bases and J lost 2; bases outside the gene matches: 3. CDR3 length: 16 amino acids.

The rearrangement joins TRBV28 to TRBJ1-6; D uncertain. V lost 7 bases to trimming and J lost 6 bases, with 10 bases between them. Germline CDR1 MDHEN, CDR2 SYDVKM. CDR3 length: 13 residues. In nucleotides, the CDR3 is TGTGCCAGCAACCCTCCGGGTAATTCACCCCTCCACTTT. It is translated as CASNPPGNSPLHF.

This chain connects TRBV28 to TRBJ2-3; TRBD2 aligns across 16 bases. Germline lookup yields CDR1 MDHEN and CDR2 SYDVKM. The CDR3 contains 15 residues. V lost 6 bases and J lost 8; bases outside the gene matches: 5. Here the CDR3 DNA reads TGTGCCAGCAGATTGGGACTAGCGGGGGGGGGTACGCAGTATTTT. Translated, it gives CASRLGLAGGGTQYF.

The chain combines TRBV5-1 with TRBJ2-3; TRBD2 aligns across 12 bases. V lost 4 bases and J lost 4; bases outside the gene matches: 7. The germline V gene has CDR1 SGHRS and CDR2 YFSETQ. The CDR3 is 16 amino acids. The CDR3: CASSQTSGGISDTQYF. CDR3 nucleotide sequence: TGCGCCAGCAGCCAGACTAGCGGGGGTATTTCAGATACGCAGTATTTT. The full variable domain, its missing parts supplied by reference TRBV5-1 and TRBJ2-3, is KAGVTQTPRYLIKTRGQQVTLSCSPISGHRSVSWYQQTPGQGLQFLFEYFSETQRNKGNFPGRFSGRQFSNSRSEMNVSTLELGDSALYLCASSQTSGGISDTQYFGPGTRLTVL.

The genes are TRBV14 and TRBJ1-1, with a weak D call TRBD1 (6 bases). The germline V and J ends were trimmed by 5 bases and 1 base, with 8 bases remaining between them. The CDR3 is 13 residues long. Germline V lookup: CDR1 SGHDN, CDR2 FVKESK. For the CDR3, the DNA is TGTGCCAGCAGCTGGGGGCAGAACACTGAAGCTTTCTTT. It is translated as CASSWGQNTEAFF. The complete variable domain, with remaining parts taken from reference TRBV14 and TRBJ1-1, reads EAGVTQFPSHSVIEKGQTVTLRCDPISGHDNLYWYRRVMGKEIKFLLHFVKESKQDESGMPNNRFLAERTGGTYSTLKVQPAELEDSGVYFCASSWGQNTEAFFGQGTRLTVV.

The genes are TRBV7-2 and TRBJ2-1; D gene uncertain. The CDR3 spans 11 residues. CDR1 is SGHTA and CDR2 is FQGNSA in the germline V gene. V lost 5 bases and J 8 bases, leaving 7 bases between the germline ends. The CDR3 nucleotides read TGTGCCAGCAGCCCTCGCCATGAGCAGTTCTTC. Protein sequence: CASSPRHEQFF.

This clone came up once. The CDR3: CASSAPGQGYEKLFF. The CDR3 coding sequence is TGCGCCAGCAGCGCTCCGGGACAGGGGTACGAAAAACTGTTTTTT. The chain has TRBV5-1 and TRBJ1-4; 10 bases are a match to TRBD1. The CDR3 runs to 15 residues. CDR1 SGHRS and CDR2 YFSETQ come from the germline V gene. Germline trimming cut 4 bases from V and 8 bases from J; bases unmatched to any gene: 8.

The sample holds one count of this clone. It is unclear where the CDR3 begins or ends on the DNA, so no DNA is shown, and the CDR3 is as TCRdb lists it. The CDR3 loop reads CSLYLCTGDTEAFF. The chain recombines TRBV29-1 with TRBJ1-1; TRBD1, the table's D call, lacks a check against the DNA. The CDR3 is 14 amino acids long, termini counted. Germline-derived CDR1 and CDR2 are SQVTM and ANQGSEA.